This T cell receptor beta chain was recorded in a study of T cells in Graves' hyperthyroidism and ophthalmopathy. Each person with ophthalmopathy scored at least 3 on the Clinical Activity Score, reached NOSPECS grade 4 or higher, and had been ill under 3 months. Study-level results: Ophthalmopathy cases were set apart from stable hyperthyroidism by a 13 V-J model. Blood also contained most expanded thyroid clonotypes above 0.001.

In its sample, this clonotype was seen many times. What it binds is unknown. RNA transcripts served as the template for amplifying TCR beta CDR3 regions. HTBI primers were used for first-round RT-PCR of the TCR CDR3. A single record per CDR3 protein comes from TCRdb applying MiXCR to the multiplex PCR reads. The sample contains a few hundred thousand distinct CDR3 sequences, about 16% of which appear only once. This clonotype was sampled from a woman under 40 with Graves' ophthalmopathy. Sample: blood.

CDR3 sequence (DNA): TGTGCCAGCATCAAAGGACTCGACGGCGGGAGTGATTCTAATGAGCAGTTCTTC. Its protein product is CASIKGLDGGSDSNEQFF. V usage is TRBV11-3 and J usage is TRBJ2-1; 7 bases fit TRBD2. Germline assignment: CDR1 SGHNT and CDR2 YENEEA. This CDR3 is built from 18 residues. V was clipped by 7 bases and J by 7 bases; unmatched bases: 22.